Presented here are 8 T cell receptor beta chains from one specimen sequenced in a study of T-cell memory formation after mild COVID-19. MiXCR, run by TCRdb on the 5' RACE reads, gives a single entry per CDR3 protein. The sample includes 84,000 or so distinct CDR3 sequences, approximately 15% of them seen just once. Sequenced sample: PBMCs or a T cell subset sorted from them (not recorded which). The receptors here all came from an adult woman who had mild COVID-19 (a few samples of this study predate the infection). Cell type and time point are not known.

The V call is TRBV29-1, the J call TRBJ2-7, with a tentative D call TRBD1 (6 bases). Germline CDR1 SQVTM, CDR2 ANQGSEA. Trimming shortened V by 6 bases and J by 4 bases, and 13 bases separated the two germline ends. The CDR3 covers 12 residues. CDR3 nucleotide sequence: TGCAGCGTGGAGACAGGAGGTTACGAGCAGTACTTC. This gives the protein CSVETGGYEQYF.

The J gene is TRBJ2-1, the V gene TRBV5-5; 8 nucleotides align to TRBD2. V trimming: 4 bases; J trimming: 2 bases; junction bases outside the gene matches: 5. The length of the CDR3 is 15 residues. Germline CDR1 reads SGHKS; CDR2 reads YYEKEE (reference sequence). The CDR3 coding sequence is TGTGCCAGCAGCCCGGGACTAGTCCCCTACAATGAGCAGTTCTTC. This sequence encodes CASSPGLVPYNEQFF. The variable domain in full, with the rest retrieved from reference TRBV5-5 and TRBJ2-1, is DAGVTQSPTHLIKTRGQQVTLRCSPISGHKSVSWYQQVLGQGPQFIFQYYEKEERGRGNFPDRFSARQFPNYSSELNVNALLLGDSALYLCASSPGLVPYNEQFFGPGTRLTVL.

This clonotype has only one observation. The chain recombines TRBV24-1 with TRBJ1-5, with D hard to call. This CDR3 contains 14 residues. Germline CDR1 is KGHDR and CDR2 is SFDVKD. Trimming took 4 bases from V and 5 from J, leaving 11 bases between them. The CDR3 sequence is CATSEAGSYQPQHF. CDR3 nucleotides: TGTGCCACCAGTGAGGCCGGGAGCTATCAGCCCCAGCATTTT.

This clonotype has just a few counts. The rearrangement uses TRBV6-2 or TRBV6-3 and TRBJ2-7, with 7 bases identical to TRBD1. The CDR3 totals 15 residues. Germline V lookup: CDR1 MNHEY, CDR2 SVGEGT. Losses at the gene ends were 5 bases for V and 2 bases for J; bases not matched to a gene: 9. CDR3 in amino acids: CASSTSGTEPYEQYF. In DNA, the CDR3 is TGTGCCAGCAGTACCTCCGGGACAGAGCCCTACGAGCAGTACTTC.

The rearrangement joins TRBV24-1 to TRBJ2-3; 10 bases are shared with TRBD2. This CDR3 comprises 15 residues. Germline CDR1 KGHDR, CDR2 SFDVKD. Trimming took 4 bases from V and 3 from J; bases not matched to a gene: 3. The CDR3 nucleotides are TGTGCCACCAGTGAGCTAGCGGGAGAAACAGATACGCAGTATTTT. Translating it yields CATSELAGETDTQYF.

At least ten counts were recorded for this clonotype. The chain carries TRBV12-3 or TRBV12-4 and TRBJ2-1, with 7 bases matching TRBD1. V lost 10 bases and J lost 6; bases outside the gene matches: 9. There are 13 residues in the CDR3. CDR3 bases: TGTGCCAACTCCGCGACAGGGTTCAATGAGCAGTTCTTC. As protein: CANSATGFNEQFF.

This clonotype appeared a single time. J is TRBJ2-5 and V is TRBV29-1; 15 nucleotides match TRBD2. The germline CDR1 and CDR2 sequences are SQVTM and ANQGSEA. Unmatched junction bases numbered 5, after V lost 7 bases and J lost 5 bases. The CDR3 runs to 14 residues. The CDR3 loop reads CSAPGLAGGETQYF. CDR3 coding DNA: TGCAGCGCCCCGGGACTAGCGGGGGGTGAGACCCAGTACTTC.

This clonotype was observed many times. The genes are TRBV6-5 and TRBJ2-1, with 12 bases identical to TRBD2. The CDR3 is 17 amino acids. V shed 0 bases and J 7 bases; nucleotides not matched to a gene: 7. Per the germline V gene, CDR1 is MNHEY and CDR2 is SVGAGI. Written as DNA, the CDR3 is TGTGCCAGCAGTTACTCGATAGTAGGACTAGCGGGGAATGAGCAGTTCTTC. Its protein product is CASSYSIVGLAGNEQFF.